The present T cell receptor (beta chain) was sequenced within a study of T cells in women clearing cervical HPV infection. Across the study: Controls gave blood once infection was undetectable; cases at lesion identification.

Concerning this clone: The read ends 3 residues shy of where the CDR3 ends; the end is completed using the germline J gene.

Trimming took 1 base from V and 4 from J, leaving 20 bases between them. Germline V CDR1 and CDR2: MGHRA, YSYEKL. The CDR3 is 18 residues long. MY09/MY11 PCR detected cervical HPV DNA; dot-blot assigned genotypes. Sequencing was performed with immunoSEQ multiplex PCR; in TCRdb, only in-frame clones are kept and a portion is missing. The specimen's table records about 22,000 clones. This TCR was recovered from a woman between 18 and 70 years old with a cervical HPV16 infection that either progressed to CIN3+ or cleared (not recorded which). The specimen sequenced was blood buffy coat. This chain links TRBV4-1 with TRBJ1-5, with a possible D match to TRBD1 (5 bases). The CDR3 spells CASSQGGIVGAGNQPQHF. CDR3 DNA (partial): TGCGCCAGCAGCCAAGGGGGTATTGTTGGGGCAGGGAATCAGCCC.